These T cell receptor beta chains were read from a single sample in a study of CD4+ T cells in melanoma. The repertoire was sequenced with immunoSEQ multiplex PCR; TCRdb's copy has only in-frame clones and lacks some. The table has about 3,700 clones, about three quarters seen once; the top ten hold over 8.5%. Sequenced input: tumor tissue. The receptors were sampled from a human donor with melanoma. CDR3s leave out the opening cysteine and the closing phenylalanine or tryptophan. A D gene is named only where the DNA matches it firmly.

TRBV30	TRBJ1-2	NA	AWSRGANYGYT
TRBV2	TRBJ2-1	TRBD2	ASLSGLAGKSYNEQF
TRBV7-9	TRBJ1-2	TRBD1	ASSLEGGSNYGYT
TRBV4-2	TRBJ2-2	TRBD2	ASSQDAGGGAGELF
TRBV4-2	TRBJ2-1	NA	ASSPLLLTRGYEQF
TRBV19	TRBJ2-3	TRBD2	ASSIGGLAGTDTQY
TRBV7-2	TRBJ2-3	NA	ASSLIPDTQY
TRBV7-9	TRBJ1-4	NA	ASQGAQKLF
TRBV18	TRBJ1-1	NA	ASPPPGKGPGNTEAF
TRBV6-6	NA	TRBD1	ASSYRDRRTGELF
TRBV5-1	TRBJ1-1	TRBD1	ASSLVLGGYEAF
TRBV11-3	TRBJ2-5	NA	ASSPGQGGETQY
TRBV7-3	TRBJ1-1	NA	ASSLTVQGTAF
TRBV20-1	TRBJ2-1	NA	SAPSGDEQF
TRBV7-8	TRBJ2-7	TRBD2	ASSPMTSDSYEQY
TRBV4-3	TRBJ2-1	TRBD2	ASSQTSGAYNEQF
TRBV27	TRBJ2-1	NA	ASGFRRDEQF
TRBV13	TRBJ2-1	NA	ASSWQGGNEQF
TRBV5-5	TRBJ1-5	NA	ASSFLGAGQPQH
TRBV11-2	TRBJ2-3	NA	ASSLDRLAQY
TRBV28	TRBJ2-1	TRBD2	ASSFWREEEQF
TRBV4-1	TRBJ2-1	TRBD1	ASSPPRDRGRGDEQF
TRBV7-2	TRBJ2-3	NA	ASSLWGGITDTQY
TRBV7-2	TRBJ2-7	NA	ASSLVGTAYEQY